These 29 T cell receptor beta chains share one sample of origin, sequenced in a study of OX40 agonist ivuxolimab in advanced cancers. Measured with immunoSEQ multiplex PCR; TCRdb has only the in-frame clones, and not every one. Of 35,000 to 55,000 clones listed, around nine tenths are singletons. The sequencing used CD4+ or CD8+ T cells sorted from blood, collected in a trial of the OX40 agonist ivuxolimab. The receptor source for this set is an adult with an advanced solid tumor such as melanoma, head and neck, liver or kidney cancer.

This clone appeared a single time. The CDR3 region has the DNA TGTGCCAGCAGCTTGAGGTACGGGGTTGATCAGCCCCAGCATTTT. As protein: CASSLRYGVDQPQHF. The chain joins TRBV5-6 to TRBJ1-5; D is undetermined. The CDR3 loop spans 15 amino acids. V was clipped by 1 base and J by 5 bases, with 13 bases between them. Germline loops: CDR1 SGHDT, CDR2 YYEEEE. The full variable domain, rest sourced from reference TRBV5-6 and TRBJ1-5, is DAGVTQSPTHLIKTRGQQVTLRCSPKSGHDTVSWYQQALGQGPQFIFQYYEEEERQRGNFPDRFSGHQFPNYSSELNVNALLLGDSALYLCASSLRYGVDQPQHFGDGTRLSIL.

V gene TRBV14 combines with J gene TRBJ2-1, with D maybe TRBD2 (6 bases). Trimming left V 0 bases short and J 0 bases short, with 18 bases between. From germline, CDR1 is SGHDN and CDR2 FVKESK. This CDR3 spans 19 amino acids. The CDR3 sequence is CASSQDVVTSLSSYNEQFF. The CDR3 nucleotides are TGTGCCAGCAGCCAAGATGTCGTCACTAGCCTTAGCTCCTACAATGAGCAGTTCTTC. The full variable domain, its missing parts supplied by reference TRBV14 and TRBJ2-1, is EAGVTQFPSHSVIEKGQTVTLRCDPISGHDNLYWYRRVMGKEIKFLLHFVKESKQDESGMPNNRFLAERTGGTYSTLKVQPAELEDSGVYFCASSQDVVTSLSSYNEQFFGPGTRLTVL.

The chain is built from TRBV29-1 and TRBJ1-6; D might be TRBD1 (5 bases). The V end lost 5 bases, the J end lost 7 bases, and 12 bases lay between the germline ends. The CDR3 has 13 residues. Per the germline V gene, CDR1 is SQVTM and CDR2 is ANQGSEA. CDR3 nucleotides: TGCAGCGTTCGGGGCAGTCCAAATTCACCCCTCCACTTT. Protein sequence: CSVRGSPNSPLHF. Full variable domain (remainder filled in from reference TRBV29-1 and TRBJ1-6): SAVISQKPSRDICQRGTSLTIQCQVDSQVTMMFWYRQQPGQSLTLIATANQGSEATYESGFVIDKFPISRPNLTFSTLTVSNMSPEDSSIYLCSVRGSPNSPLHFGNGTRLTVT.

CDR3 nucleotides: TGTGCCAGCAGCAAAAAAACCCCGGGACAGGGAAATTCACCCCTCCACTTT. As protein: CASSKKTPGQGNSPLHF. The V gene is TRBV21-1, the J gene TRBJ1-6; no DNA check was done on the table's D call, TRBD1. TRBV21-1 is flagged as a pseudogene. CDR3 size: 17 residues.

This clone appeared a single time. The V gene is TRBV4-2, the J gene TRBJ2-7, with TRBD1 matching over 11 bases. The CDR3 spans 14 residues. The V gene end was trimmed by 3 bases and the J gene end by 7 bases; junction bases not matched to a gene: 5. CDR1 LGHNA and CDR2 YNFKEQ come from the germline V gene. The CDR3 coding sequence is TGTGCCAGCAGCCAGAGGACAGGGGGCGGTGAGCAGTACTTC. This sequence encodes CASSQRTGGGEQYF.

The chain employs TRBV10-3 and TRBJ1-4, with TRBD1 matching over 7 bases. CDR1 and CDR2 from the germline V gene are ENHRY and SYGVKD. Trimming removed 6 bases from V and 5 bases from J; junction bases left unmatched: 3. CDR3 length: 13 residues. This CDR3 is CAISRQGNEKLFF. The CDR3 coding sequence is TGTGCCATCAGCAGACAGGGAAATGAAAAACTGTTTTTT.

The chain combines TRBV25-1 with TRBJ2-1; maybe TRBD2 (6 bases). V lost 4 bases and J 1 base, leaving 14 bases between the germline ends. The CDR3 runs to 16 residues. CDR1 and CDR2 (germline): MGHDK, SYGVNS. The CDR3 region has the DNA TGTGCCAGCAGTGTGATGGGGGGTATTTCCTACAATGAGCAGTTCTTC. Its translation is CASSVMGGISYNEQFF.

V is TRBV7-8 and J is TRBJ1-2; D is uncertain. The germline CDR1 and CDR2 sequences are SGHVS and FQNEAQ. The CDR3 runs to 15 residues. Trimming left V 0 bases short and J 2 bases short, with 10 bases between. CDR3 loop: CASSLAQAENYGYTF. The CDR3 bases are TGTGCCAGCAGCTTAGCGCAGGCAGAAAACTATGGCTACACCTTC. Supplemented by reference TRBV7-8 and TRBJ1-2, the full variable domain reads GAGVSQSPRYKVAKRGQDVALRCDPISGHVSLFWYQQALGQGPEFLTYFQNEAQLDKSGLPSDRFFAERPEGSVSTLKIQRTQQEDSAVYLCASSLAQAENYGYTFGSGTRLTVV.

J is TRBJ2-1 and V is TRBV10-1; a weak D match, TRBD2 (6 bases). CDR1 is WNHNN and CDR2 is SYGVQD in the germline V gene (reference sequence). This CDR3 has 15 amino acids. V lost 4 bases and J lost 3, with 13 bases in between. In nucleotides, the CDR3 is TGCGCCAGCAGTGCCGGGGGACCCGACTACAATGAGCAGTTCTTC. Protein sequence: CASSAGGPDYNEQFF.

This clone was seen a few times. The chain combines TRBV5-1 with TRBJ1-4, with TRBD1 matching over 7 bases. This CDR3 region has 14 residues. Trimming took 0 bases from V and 7 from J; bases not matched to a gene: 3. Germline-derived CDR1 and CDR2 are SGHRS and YFSETQ. The CDR3 region has the DNA TGCGCCAGCAGCTTGGTGGGGACAGTTGAAAAACTGTTTTTT. Residues: CASSLVGTVEKLFF. The full variable domain, its missing parts supplied by reference TRBV5-1 and TRBJ1-4, is KAGVTQTPRYLIKTRGQQVTLSCSPISGHRSVSWYQQTPGQGLQFLFEYFSETQRNKGNFPGRFSGRQFSNSRSEMNVSTLELGDSALYLCASSLVGTVEKLFFGSGTQLSVL.

The J gene is TRBJ1-5, the V gene TRBV7-2; D is unresolved. V lost 5 bases to trimming and J lost 1 base, with 9 bases between them. The CDR3 has 14 amino acids. Germline V gene lookup returns CDR1 SGHTA and CDR2 FQGNSA. DNA of the CDR3: TGTGCCAGCAGCCCATACGGGAGCAATCAGCCCCAGCATTTT. Amino acids: CASSPYGSNQPQHF.

This clone appeared a single time. This rearrangement joins TRBV19 to TRBJ2-2; no clear D gene. The germline gives CDR1 LNHDA, CDR2 SQIVND (reference sequence). V lost 7 bases and J lost 2, with 11 bases in between. This CDR3 is built from 14 residues. CDR3 residues: CASTSDYNTGELFF. The CDR3, as DNA: TGTGCCAGTACGTCAGATTATAACACCGGGGAGCTGTTTTTT.

The chain recombines TRBV15 with TRBJ2-7; possible D gene TRBD2, 6 bases. With 2 bases removed from V and 6 bases from J, the gap between germline ends came to 14 bases. This CDR3 comprises 14 residues. In germline, CDR1 is LNHNV, CDR2 YYDKDF (reference sequence). CDR3 DNA: TGTGCCACCAGCAGAATCGGGGAGACTAGCGAGCAGTACTTC. The encoded protein is CATSRIGETSEQYF.

CDR3: CASSRDPSSSYNEQFF. For the CDR3, the DNA is TGTGCCAGCAGCCGAGACCCCTCGAGCTCCTACAATGAGCAGTTCTTC. The chain couples TRBV11-2 to TRBJ2-1, with D uncertain. Trimming removed 5 bases at V and 0 bases at J, with 14 bases between. The CDR3 is 16 amino acids. Germline CDR1 and CDR2: SGHAT and FQNNGV.

The rearrangement joins TRBV2 to TRBJ2-5; D is ambiguous. Germline V gene lookup returns CDR1 SNHLY and CDR2 FYNNEI. There are 11 residues in the CDR3. Trimming pared 3 bases from V and 5 bases from J, leaving 4 bases between. The CDR3 region is CASSEGETQYF. The CDR3 coding sequence is TGTGCCAGCAGTGAGGGGGAGACCCAGTACTTC.

This clone appeared a few times. The genes are TRBV10-3 and TRBJ1-1, with a tentative D call TRBD1 (5 bases). CDR1 and CDR2 (germline): ENHRY, SYGVKD. V lost 8 bases, J lost 1 base, and 11 bases lay in between. The CDR3 is 13 residues long. The CDR3 is CAIGGGQNTEAFF. DNA of the CDR3: TGTGCCATCGGGGGAGGACAGAACACTGAAGCTTTCTTT.

V gene TRBV27 combines with J gene TRBJ1-5; the D gene is possibly TRBD1 (5 bases). Per the germline V gene, CDR1 is MNHEY and CDR2 is SMNVEV (reference sequence). The ends were cut back, 4 bases at V and 5 bases at J, with 18 bases in the middle. The CDR3 is 16 residues long. The CDR3 region is CASSWRDPDGDQPQHF. The CDR3, as DNA: TGTGCCAGCAGTTGGCGGGACCCAGACGGGGATCAGCCCCAGCATTTT.

This chain links TRBV27 with TRBJ2-6; D call uncertain. V was shortened by 6 bases and J by 0 bases, with 18 bases between the two germline ends. Germline V lookup: CDR1 MNHEY, CDR2 SMNVEV (reference sequence). The CDR3 runs to 18 residues. The CDR3 here is CASRGPGPTISGANVLTF. DNA of the CDR3: TGTGCCAGCAGGGGCCCTGGCCCTACCATCTCTGGGGCCAACGTCCTGACTTTC.

The chain combines TRBV11-2 with TRBJ2-1; 7 bases line up with TRBD2. CDR1 is SGHAT and CDR2 is FQNNGV in the germline V gene. J lost 2 bases, V lost 3 bases, and 4 bases had no gene match. The CDR3 is made up of 15 amino acids. The CDR3 spells CASSFSSGTYNEQFF. CDR3 sequence (DNA): TGTGCCAGCAGCTTTTCTAGCGGTACCTACAATGAGCAGTTCTTC.

The gene calls are TRBV4-2 and TRBJ2-3, with TRBD2 matching over 10 bases. Germline-derived CDR1 and CDR2 are LGHNA and YNFKEQ. This CDR3 comprises 16 residues. The V and J ends lost 1 base and 0 bases, in that order; junction bases with no gene match: 1. The CDR3 loop is CASSQASGSSTDTQYF. DNA for the CDR3: TGTGCCAGCAGCCAAGCTAGCGGGAGTAGCACAGATACGCAGTATTTT.

The rearrangement links TRBV28 to TRBJ1-2; 9 nucleotides line up with TRBD1. Germline V gene lookup returns CDR1 MDHEN and CDR2 SYDVKM. V dropped 6 bases and J dropped 8; count of bases not matched to a gene: 13. The CDR3 runs to 15 residues. CDR3 sequence: CASSSPGQGKMGYTF. The CDR3 bases are TGTGCCAGCAGCTCCCCGGGACAGGGAAAGATGGGCTACACCTTC.

The chain joins TRBV7-3 to TRBJ2-2, with unresolved D. Between the trimmed V and J ends, which lost 4 bases and 0 bases, there was a span of 12 bases. The germline V gene has CDR1 SGHTA and CDR2 FQGTGA. The CDR3 sequence is 16 residues long. CDR3 residues: CASSSGRYANTGELFF. CDR3 nucleotides: TGTGCCAGCAGCTCCGGACGGTACGCGAACACCGGGGAGCTGTTTTTT.

The chain uses TRBV5-1 and TRBJ2-3; D gene ambiguous. The germline V gene has CDR1 SGHRS and CDR2 YFSETQ. The CDR3 is 12 residues long. Trimming stripped 0 bases from V and 5 bases from J, with 4 bases between. The CDR3 DNA is TGCGCCAGCAGCTTGGTTGGAGATACGCAGTATTTT. It encodes CASSLVGDTQYF.

The V call is TRBV19, the J call TRBJ1-1; weak D call: TRBD1 (6 bases). Germline V gene lookup returns CDR1 LNHDA and CDR2 SQIVND (reference sequence). V shed 6 bases and J shed 1 base, with 12 bases lying between them. The CDR3 sequence is 14 residues long. The CDR3 sequence is CASRIQGANTEAFF. The CDR3 DNA reads TGTGCCAGTAGGATACAGGGAGCGAACACTGAAGCTTTCTTT. The full variable domain, its missing parts supplied by reference TRBV19 and TRBJ1-1, is DGGITQSPKYLFRKEGQNVTLSCEQNLNHDAMYWYRQDPGQGLRLIYYSQIVNDFQKGDIAEGYSVSREKKESFPLTVTSAQKNPTAFYLCASRIQGANTEAFFGQGTRLTVV.

The rearrangement uses TRBV28 and TRBJ1-4; no firm D call. The CDR3 runs to 14 residues. V was shortened by 8 bases and J by 2 bases, with 12 bases between the two germline ends. Germline V lookup: CDR1 MDHEN, CDR2 SYDVKM. CDR3 loop: CASGVGNTNEKLFF. The CDR3 DNA follows: TGTGCCAGCGGAGTGGGTAATACTAATGAAAAACTGTTTTTT.

The CDR3 is CASSSIDPNTGELFF. The CDR3 region has the DNA TGTGCCAGCAGCTCAATAGACCCGAACACCGGGGAGCTGTTTTTT. This chain connects TRBV5-7 to TRBJ2-2; the D is unclear. TRBV5-7 counts as an open reading frame of uncertain function. Between the trimmed V and J ends, which lost 3 bases and 0 bases, there was a span of 9 bases. The CDR3 is 15 amino acids.

CDR3 in amino acids: CASSIDLGTGVGANVLTF. Here the CDR3 DNA reads TGTGCCAGTAGTATAGATCTAGGGACAGGGGTAGGGGCCAACGTCCTGACTTTC. The rearrangement uses TRBV19 and TRBJ2-6; 10 bases agree with TRBD1. Germline V lookup: CDR1 LNHDA, CDR2 SQIVND (reference sequence). With 0 bases clipped from V and 4 bases from J, the junction kept 6 bases outside the gene matches. CDR3 length: 18 residues.

This sequence joins TRBV27 and TRBJ1-5, with D uncertain. V dropped 2 bases and J dropped 6 bases, with 14 bases sitting between them. The CDR3 spans 15 residues. Germline assignment: CDR1 MNHEY and CDR2 SMNVEV (reference sequence). CDR3 sequence: CASSLEASRVQPQHF. For the CDR3, the DNA is TGTGCCAGCAGTTTAGAAGCAAGTCGGGTTCAGCCCCAGCATTTT.

The gene calls are TRBV5-8 and TRBJ1-4; no reliable D call. This CDR3 contains 13 residues. Germline-derived CDR1 and CDR2 are SGHTS and YDEGEE. Trimming took off 0 bases at V and 4 bases at J, with 4 bases between the two ends. CDR3 bases: TGTGCCAGCAGCTTGGGGTTTAATGAAAAACTGTTTTTT. This codes for CASSLGFNEKLFF.